This TCR beta chain was captured by sequencing in a study of identical twins. This clonotype showed up just a few times. From the 5' RACE reads, TCRdb called clonotypes with MiXCR, one entry per CDR3 protein. The table shows fewer than 350,000 distinct CDR3 sequences, with approximately 8.5% occurring only once. The CDR3 loop spans 13 amino acids. Deletions cut 1 base from V and 3 bases from J, with 6 bases between. Germline values: CDR1 SSHAT, CDR2 FNYEAQ (reference sequence). A further study also used this sample, focusing on yellow fever vaccine responses in identical twins.

The sequencing input was memory (CD45RO+) T cells sorted from blood. The TCR sequence derives from a woman between 18 and 29 years old in good health. The chain couples TRBV7-7 to TRBJ2-5, with D unresolved. CDR3 loop: CASSLDLKETQYF. The CDR3 nucleotides read TGTGCCAGCAGCTTAGACCTGAAAGAGACCCAGTACTTC.